This passage covers 12 T cell receptor beta chains from one sample sequenced in a study of response to subunit inactivated influenza vaccine. MiXCR was run by TCRdb on the RT-PCR reads, yielding one entry per CDR3 protein. The table has under 200,000 distinct CDR3 sequences, about 12% seen once. The same sample was also used in a study of T cells expressing NK-cell markers. This second study notes: cDNA encoding TCR beta was synthesized via 5'RACE template switching incorporating UMIs.

Specimen: CD8+ T cells sorted from PBMCs, collected about 11 days after vaccination. The receptors derive from a man aged 45-65 years who received an inactivated influenza vaccine.

This clonotype was counted many times. The rearrangement joins TRBV24-1 to TRBJ2-3; D is uncertain. This CDR3 is built from 13 residues. V was shortened by 5 bases and J by 4 bases, with 9 bases between the two germline ends. Per germline, CDR1 KGHDR and CDR2 SFDVKD. The CDR3 here is CATSVSGSDTQYF. The DNA for the CDR3 is TGTGCCACCAGTGTTTCAGGATCAGATACGCAGTATTTT.

This clonotype was seen a few times. The chain employs TRBV6-5 and TRBJ2-7, with 7 bases lining up with TRBD2. After removal of 2 bases from V and 6 bases from J, the junction contained 16 bases not matched to a gene. CDR1 and CDR2 from the germline V gene are MNHEY and SVGAGI. The CDR3 has 17 residues. CDR3 loop: CASSYTVGREAVGEQYF. DNA for the CDR3: TGTGCCAGCAGTTACACAGTTGGACGGGAGGCCGTTGGCGAGCAGTACTTC.

V usage is TRBV25-1 and J usage is TRBJ2-3, with 11 bases aligning to TRBD1. V gave up 10 bases and J gave up 4 bases; unmatched junction bases: 10. The germline V gene encodes CDR1 MGHDK and CDR2 SYGVNS. The CDR3 contains 15 residues. The CDR3 nucleotides read TGTGCCACCGCCACGTGGACAGGGGGCGCAGATACGCAGTATTTT. Translation gives CATATWTGGADTQYF.

This rearrangement joins TRBV7-9 to TRBJ2-2; the match to TRBD2 covers 10 bases. Germline V gene data show CDR1 as SEHNR and CDR2 as FQNEAQ (reference sequence). The CDR3 covers 17 residues. V gave up 4 bases and J gave up 1 base; unmatched junction bases: 6. CDR3 nucleotides: TGTGCCAGCAGCTCAACCCTAGCGGGAGTGAACACCGGGGAGCTGTTTTTT. This codes for CASSSTLAGVNTGELFF.

The rearrangement links TRBV6-5 to TRBJ1-6; tentative D call: TRBD1 (5 bases). V lost 5 bases to trimming and J lost 6 bases, with 17 bases between them. This CDR3 is 16 amino acids long. CDR1 is MNHEY, CDR2 SVGAGI, per germline. In DNA, the CDR3 is TGTGCCAGCAGTCACTTGCCTTTTGGGGGTAATTCACCCCTCCACTTT. Translated, it gives CASSHLPFGGNSPLHF.

This clonotype has a single count. The chain combines TRBV7-2 with TRBJ2-7; D gene unclear. Trimming shortened V by 5 bases and J by 5 bases, and 19 bases separated the two germline ends. Per the germline V gene, CDR1 is SGHTA and CDR2 is FQGNSA. The CDR3 is 15 residues long. CDR3 in DNA: TGTGCCAGCAGCGAATCTATATGGGGTGGCAACGAGCAGTACTTC. Its protein product is CASSESIWGGNEQYF.

The rearrangement joins TRBV4-1 to TRBJ2-7; TRBD1 agrees at 10 bases. Per the germline V gene, CDR1 is MGHRA and CDR2 is YSYEKL. The CDR3 totals 15 residues. V gave up 6 bases and J gave up 7 bases; unmatched junction bases: 12. This CDR3 reads CASSAGTGALGEQYF. The CDR3 nucleotides read TGCGCCAGCAGTGCCGGGACAGGGGCATTGGGTGAGCAGTACTTC.

Note on this clonotype: This may be a read error, as it is one base from a much larger clone. This chain uses TRBV7-2 with TRBJ2-5, with 11 bases that match TRBD1. This CDR3 is 15 amino acids long. CDR1 is SGHTA and CDR2 is FQGNSA in the germline V gene. J lost 5 bases, V lost 1 base, and 3 bases had no gene match. This CDR3 is CASSLGDRGFETQYF. DNA of the CDR3: TGTGCCAGCAGCTTAGGGGACAGGGGGTTTGAGACCCAGTACTTC.

The CDR3 protein is CASSLTRERSTDTQYF. CDR3 in DNA: TGTGCCAGCAGCTTAACCCGGGAGCGAAGCACAGATACGCAGTATTTT. This rearrangement joins TRBV7-8 to TRBJ2-3; maybe TRBD2 (6 bases). The CDR3 totals 16 residues. CDR1 is SGHVS, CDR2 FQNEAQ, per germline. Deletions cut 2 bases from V and 0 bases from J, with 12 bases between.

In the case of this clonotype: One junction end does not reproduce the germline sequence, and a read error may be involved. The chain links TRBV28 to TRBJ2-2, with a weak D call TRBD1 (6 bases). The CDR3 is 16 residues long. The germline V gene encodes CDR1 MDHEN and CDR2 SYDVKM. CDR3 region: CASTNGLDSYTGELSF. As DNA, the CDR3 is TGTGCCAGCACCAACGGTTTGGACAGCTACACCGGGGAGCTGTCTTTT. Full variable domain (remainder filled in from reference TRBV28 and TRBJ2-2): DVKVTQSSRYLVKRTGEKVFLECVQDMDHENMFWYRQDPGLGLRLIYFSYDVKMKEKGDIPEGYSVSREKKERFSLILESASTNQTSMYLCASTNGLDSYTGELSFGEGSRLTVL.

The rearrangement uses TRBV4-2 and TRBJ2-7; 9 bases map to TRBD1. Germline-derived CDR1 and CDR2 are LGHNA and YNFKEQ. V dropped 0 bases and J dropped 0; count of bases not matched to a gene: 0. The CDR3 runs 15 residues. CDR3 region: CASSQEDRGSYEQYF. CDR3 nucleotide sequence: TGTGCCAGCAGCCAAGAGGACAGGGGCTCCTACGAGCAGTACTTC.

The table lists this clonotype with a few counts. As DNA, the CDR3 is TGCGCCAGCAGCCGCAAAGCCGACGCGCTGACGGCTGGCTACACCTTC. It is translated as CASSRKADALTAGYTF. The chain combines TRBV4-3 with TRBJ1-2; no firm D call. The CDR3 totals 16 residues. V lost 4 bases and J lost 7, with 22 bases in between. In germline, CDR1 is LGHNA, CDR2 YSLEER.